Listed here is a single TCR beta chain. No antigen is known for it. The method was immunoSEQ multiplex PCR; TCRdb's version includes in-frame clones alone and lacks a portion of them. Among about 2 million clones listed, 90% to 95% were seen once. Looked up from germline, CDR1 is SGHTA and CDR2 is FQGNSA. V gave up 6 bases and J gave up 0 bases; unmatched junction bases: 4. The CDR3 is 15 residues long. The donors were all Caucasian adults (living in Nashville, Tennessee). This specimen comes from a study of shared clonotypes between healthy human individuals. General study results and limits: The study drew on few donors, limiting represented genetic and exposure-history diversity. Measured sharing among donors was expected to vary with sequencing depth.

The sequence was obtained from a man between 18 and 35 years old in good health. The J gene is TRBJ1-4, the V gene TRBV7-2; 7 nucleotides line up with TRBD1. The sequenced sample was naive CD4+ T cells sorted from blood. Regarding subset: CD45RA+ positively selected. The CDR3 is CASSWDRSTNEKLFF. The DNA for the CDR3 is TGTGCCAGCAGTTGGGACAGATCAACTAATGAAAAACTGTTTTTT.